A single T cell receptor (beta chain) is shown here with its context. Second-dose intervals near 4 or 12 weeks were combined. This record belongs to a study of T cell responses to AZD1222 COVID-19 vaccine. Produced via immunoSEQ multiplex PCR; TCRdb's table is partial and in-frame only. The table shows some 93,000 clones, with roughly 90% occurring only once. The CDR3 is 15 amino acids. Germline lookup yields CDR1 LNHDA and CDR2 SQIVND (reference sequence). With 1 base removed from V and 4 bases from J, the gap between germline ends came to 10 bases. Sequencing was performed on peripheral blood, taken 28 days after the second AZD1222 dose. The chain combines TRBV19 with TRBJ1-4; D is undetermined. This receptor was taken from an adult who received the AZD1222 COVID-19 vaccine. For the CDR3, the DNA is TGTGCCAGTAGTATAGTGCGCGGATTTAATGAAAAACTGTTTTTT. Translating gives CASSIVRGFNEKLFF.